One sample yielded the 3 T cell receptor beta chains listed below, sequenced in a study of spatial heterogeneity in lung cancer. Time point denoted: sample taken at primary tumor resection. Sequencing covered unsorted whole RNA taken from tumor, nontumor lung or frozen PBMC. From the 5' RACE reads, TCRdb called clonotypes with MiXCR, one entry per CDR3 protein. Among about 50,000 distinct CDR3 sequences listed, about 7.6% were seen once. Sequences were derived from PBMCs, sampled at surgery. The source of these receptors is a female donor with early-stage non-small cell lung cancer.

This clonotype has a count of ten or more. This sequence joins TRBV7-2 and TRBJ2-5; 11 bases are a match to TRBD2. The CDR3 covers 17 residues. V shed 1 base, J shed 1 base, and the junction held 5 bases outside the gene matches. Looked up from germline, CDR1 is SGHTA and CDR2 is FQGNSA. This CDR3 reads CASSLVSTSGAQETQYF. In DNA form, the CDR3 reads TGTGCCAGCAGCTTAGTATCGACTAGCGGGGCCCAAGAGACCCAGTACTTC.

The genes are TRBV20-1 and TRBJ2-1; 9 bases are a match to TRBD2. This CDR3 has 13 amino acids. V was pared by 6 bases and J by 7 bases, with 7 bases of the junction left unmatched. Germline V gene lookup returns CDR1 DFQATT and CDR2 SNEGSKA (reference sequence). The CDR3 DNA sequence: TGCAGTGCACAGCGGGGGGCCGGGAATGAGCAGTTCTTC. This codes for CSAQRGAGNEQFF.

V is TRBV4-3 and J is TRBJ2-3; 12 nucleotides match TRBD2. The length of the CDR3 is 18 residues. CDR1 and CDR2 (germline): LGHNA, YSLEER. Losses at the gene ends were 0 bases for V and 5 bases for J; bases not matched to a gene: 9. CDR3 nucleotide sequence: TGCGCCAGCAGCCAAGAGATCGCGCTAGCGGGGGGGGAAGATACGCAGTATTTT. It is translated as CASSQEIALAGGEDTQYF.